These 27 T cell receptor beta chains originate from one sample sequenced in a study of regulatory T cells in long-lasting Graves disease. Time point reported: persistent/refractory GD, antithyroid drugs over 5 years with positive TRAb. After RNA was extracted from PBMCs, the TCR library was made from it. Arm-PCR of CDR3 regions and iRepertoire HTBI primers were used to build TCR beta libraries. TCRdb used MiXCR to reprocess the multiplex PCR reads, holding one entry per CDR3 protein. Among a few hundred thousand distinct CDR3 sequences listed, about 21% were seen once. The specimen comprised peripheral blood mononuclear cells (PBMCs), sampled when the disease was refractory, from a patient treated with antithyroid drugs. Receptor source: a female donor with Graves disease.

The chain combines TRBV20-1 with TRBJ2-7; 11 bases fit TRBD2. The CDR3 is made up of 15 amino acids. In germline, CDR1 is DFQATT, CDR2 SNEGSKA (reference sequence). V lost 6 bases to trimming and J lost 5 bases; unmatched junction nucleotides: 12. CDR3 coding DNA: TGCAGTGCCCCGGGACTAGCGGAAATCGGTAACGAGCAGTACTTC. Its translation: CSAPGLAEIGNEQYF.

The chain links TRBV5-1 to TRBJ2-7, with TRBD2 identical over 8 bases. Unmatched junction bases numbered 8, after V lost 7 bases and J lost 5 bases. Germline values: CDR1 SGHRS, CDR2 YFSETQ. The CDR3 sequence is 13 residues long. CDR3 residues: CASSGRGADEQYF. The CDR3 region has the DNA TGCGCCAGCTCCGGGAGGGGGGCCGACGAGCAGTACTTC.

The sample holds many counts of this clonotype. The chain has TRBV28 and TRBJ1-1; D perhaps matches TRBD1 (5 bases). The CDR3 runs to 12 residues. V was clipped by 5 bases and J by 9 bases, with 13 bases between them. Germline V gene sequence: CDR1 MDHEN, CDR2 SYDVKM. The chain's CDR3 is CASSGTTGKAFF. CDR3 DNA sequence: TGTGCCAGCAGTGGGACGACGGGAAAAGCTTTCTTT.

This clonotype has a count of ten or more. This rearrangement joins TRBV7-3 to TRBJ2-2; D is unresolved. The CDR3 loop spans 14 amino acids. CDR1 is SGHTA, CDR2 FQGTGA, per germline. V dropped 5 bases and J dropped 0 bases, with 7 bases sitting between them. The CDR3 coding sequence is TGTGCCAGCAGCCCACAGCCGAACACCGGGGAGCTGTTTTTT. Its translation is CASSPQPNTGELFF.

V gene TRBV11-3 combines with J gene TRBJ2-7; TRBD1 might be the D (5 bases). V was cut by 0 bases and J by 0 bases, with 15 bases left in between. This CDR3 is built from 17 residues. Germline V gene data show CDR1 as SGHNT and CDR2 as YENEEA. The DNA for the CDR3 is TGTGCCAGCAGCTTAGACGCCCCCCAGGACAACTCCTACGAGCAGTACTTC. It translates to CASSLDAPQDNSYEQYF.

This sequence joins TRBV5-1 and TRBJ1-3; D ambiguous. Per the germline V gene, CDR1 is SGHRS and CDR2 is YFSETQ. V gave up 0 bases and J gave up 4 bases, with 11 bases separating them. The CDR3 covers 15 residues. CDR3 DNA: TGCGCCAGCAGCTTGGCCGCAGCAAAAGGAAACACCATATATTTT. Residues: CASSLAAAKGNTIYF. The entire variable domain, with the rest obtained from reference TRBV5-1 and TRBJ1-3, is as follows: KAGVTQTPRYLIKTRGQQVTLSCSPISGHRSVSWYQQTPGQGLQFLFEYFSETQRNKGNFPGRFSGRQFSNSRSEMNVSTLELGDSALYLCASSLAAAKGNTIYFGEGSWLTVV.

There are many counts of this clonotype. V is TRBV12-3 or TRBV12-4 and J is TRBJ1-4, with 7 positions matching TRBD1. The CDR3 contains 12 residues. V dropped 6 bases and J dropped 8; count of bases not matched to a gene: 3. The CDR3 DNA sequence: TGTGCCAGCAGGGGGACAGCGGAAAAACTGTTTTTT. Translation: CASRGTAEKLFF.

V gene TRBV3-1 combines with J gene TRBJ1-1; TRBD1 might be the D (6 bases). V lost 4 bases to trimming and J lost 8 bases, with 11 bases between them. This CDR3 is built from 12 residues. Germline CDR1 LGHDT, CDR2 YNNKEL (reference sequence). Here the CDR3 reads CASSRRGGEAFF. Written as DNA, the CDR3 is TGTGCCAGCAGCCGCAGGGGAGGGGAAGCTTTCTTT. Based on the CDR3 plus reference TRBV3-1 and TRBJ1-1, the full variable domain is DTAVSQTPKYLVTQMGNDKSIKCEQNLGHDTMYWYKQDSKKFLKIMFSYNNKELIINETVPNRFSPKSPDKAHLNLHINSLELGDSAVYFCASSRRGGEAFFGQGTRLTVV.

As to this clonotype: One end of the junction fails to match germline, which may point to a read error. The chain has TRBV19 and TRBJ2-2; D perhaps matches TRBD1 (6 bases). Germline lookup yields CDR1 LNHDA and CDR2 SQIVND (reference sequence). The CDR3 extends over 14 amino acids. The CDR3 loop reads CASSFSGDTGELVF. In DNA, the CDR3 is TGTGCCAGTAGTTTCTCAGGGGATACCGGGGAGCTGGTTTTT. Complete variable domain (other parts from reference TRBV19 and TRBJ2-2): DGGITQSPKYLFRKEGQNVTLSCEQNLNHDAMYWYRQDPGQGLRLIYYSQIVNDFQKGDIAEGYSVSREKKESFPLTVTSAQKNPTAFYLCASSFSGDTGELVFGEGSRLTVL.

The chain is built from TRBV20-1 and TRBJ2-2; TRBD2 is a possible D gene (6 bases). Between the trimmed V and J ends, which lost 6 bases and 9 bases, there was a span of 23 bases. This CDR3 is 15 amino acids long. CDR1 is DFQATT, CDR2 SNEGSKA, per germline (reference sequence). The CDR3 protein is CSASKAGLDFRELFF. Written as DNA, the CDR3 is TGCAGTGCCTCGAAAGCGGGTCTTGATTTTAGGGAGCTGTTTTTT.

This clonotype occurred many times. The V call is TRBV20-1, the J call TRBJ2-5, with 9 bases matching TRBD2. The CDR3 runs 15 residues. The V gene's germline CDR1 is DFQATT and CDR2 SNEGSKA (reference sequence). The V gene end was trimmed by 4 bases and the J gene end by 5 bases; junction bases not matched to a gene: 11. The CDR3 region has the DNA TGCAGTGCTACCCCCCACAGCGGGGGGCGGGAGACCCAGTACTTC. It specifies CSATPHSGGRETQYF.

This clonotype was counted at least ten times. This sequence joins TRBV28 and TRBJ2-7, with 7 nucleotides matching TRBD2. Germline V CDR1 and CDR2: MDHEN, SYDVKM. The junction had 14 bases not matched to a gene; V was cut back by 8 bases and J by 4 bases. The CDR3 covers 15 residues. The CDR3 sequence is CASPWRVTSSYEQYF. DNA for the CDR3: TGTGCCAGCCCATGGAGGGTGACTAGCTCTTACGAGCAGTACTTC.

The rearrangement uses TRBV9 and TRBJ2-2, with 9 bases aligning to TRBD2. CDR3 length: 17 residues. Unmatched junction bases numbered 4, after V lost 0 bases and J lost 1 base. Germline CDR1 is SGDLS and CDR2 is YYNGEE. The CDR3 nucleotides read TGTGCCAGCAGCGTAGTTAGCGGGAGTAGGAACACCGGGGAGCTGTTTTTT. Its protein product is CASSVVSGSRNTGELFF.

This clonotype has a handful of counts. Germline is not matched at one junction end, which may reflect a read error. This chain joins TRBV7-8 and TRBJ1-6, with 8 bases lining up with TRBD1. This CDR3 contains 14 residues. Germline CDR1 is SGHVS and CDR2 is FQNEAQ. CDR3: CAGSAGQGQTPLHF. The CDR3 DNA sequence: TGTGCCGGCAGCGCCGGACAGGGACAGACACCCCTCCACTTT.

This clonotype was seen only a few times. A junction end diverges from the germline sequence, so it may reflect a read error. The gene calls are TRBV7-7 and TRBJ2-5; weak D call: TRBD2 (7 bases). This CDR3 region has 15 residues. Looked up from germline, CDR1 is SSHAT and CDR2 is FNYEAQ (reference sequence). The DNA for the CDR3 is TGTGCTAGCAGCTTCCGAAGGGGGGGCCAAGAGACCCAGTACTTC. Protein: CASSFRRGGQETQYF.

This clonotype appeared many times. Here the CDR3 DNA reads TGTGCCAGCATCGATGACAGCCTAGGTGGCTACACCTTC. Protein: CASIDDSLGGYTF. The J gene is TRBJ1-2, the V gene TRBV12-3 or TRBV12-4; maybe TRBD1 (5 bases). CDR3 length: 13 amino acids. Deletions cut 7 bases from V and 7 bases from J, with 16 bases between.

This clonotype was observed a handful of times. V and J are TRBV28 and TRBJ2-1; 8 bases fit TRBD2. V shed 2 bases and J 2 bases; nucleotides not matched to a gene: 11. The CDR3 is 18 residues long. Germline V gives CDR1 MDHEN, CDR2 SYDVKM. In DNA form, the CDR3 reads TGTGCCAGCAGTTTACCCTCAAAGCGGGAGCCCACCTACAATGAGCAGTTCTTC. Protein sequence: CASSLPSKREPTYNEQFF.

With respect to this clonotype: The junction departs from the called germline gene at one end, perhaps through a read error. Here the CDR3 DNA reads TGTGTCTGGAGTGACCCGGACAGGAGCTCCTACGAGCAGTACTTC. This translates into CVWSDPDRSSYEQYF. This rearrangement joins TRBV30 to TRBJ2-7, with 7 nucleotides matching TRBD1. CDR1 is GTSNPN, CDR2 SVGIG, per germline (reference sequence). The CDR3 runs to 15 residues.

This clonotype was counted at least ten times. The J gene is TRBJ1-4, the V gene TRBV7-6, with D uncertain. In germline, CDR1 is SGHVS, CDR2 FNYEAQ. The CDR3 loop spans 14 amino acids. V lost 3 bases to trimming and J lost 4 bases, with 9 bases between them. The CDR3 reads CASSFGRNNEKLFF. CDR3 sequence (DNA): TGTGCCAGCAGCTTTGGGCGGAATAATGAAAAACTGTTTTTT. The full variable domain, with the rest looked up from reference TRBV7-6 and TRBJ1-4, is GAGVSQSPRYKVTKRGQDVALRCDPISGHVSLYWYRQALGQGPEFLTYFNYEAQQDKSGLPNDRFSAERPEGSISTLTIQRTEQRDSAMYRCASSFGRNNEKLFFGSGTQLSVL.

V usage is TRBV6-2 or TRBV6-3 and J usage is TRBJ2-4; D is perhaps TRBD1 or TRBD2 (7 bases each). Germline values: CDR1 MNHEY, CDR2 SVGEGT. This CDR3 contains 18 residues. The V end was cut by 5 bases, the J end by 3 bases, with 23 bases between. For the CDR3, the DNA is TGTGCCAGCAGTGAAATGCCCCGTCAGGGGGGGTTCAAAAACATTCAGTACTTC. The encoded protein is CASSEMPRQGGFKNIQYF.

There are many counts of this clonotype. This chain uses TRBV18 with TRBJ2-5; 10 bases are a match to TRBD2. The ends lost 1 base at V and 4 bases at J; junction bases unmatched: 3. The CDR3 contains 15 residues. CDR1 KGHSH and CDR2 LQKENI come from the germline V gene. CDR3 sequence: CASSPLPSGRETQYF. The CDR3 bases are TGTGCCAGCTCACCACTCCCTAGCGGGAGAGAGACCCAGTACTTC.

This chain links TRBV6-5 with TRBJ2-7, with a weak D call TRBD1 (5 bases). The V and J ends lost 2 bases and 4 bases respectively, with 12 bases between them. The length of the CDR3 is 14 residues. CDR1 and CDR2 (germline): MNHEY, SVGAGI. DNA for the CDR3: TGTGCCAGCAGTTACGGACACGGACAATACGAGCAGTACTTC. Its translation: CASSYGHGQYEQYF.

CDR3 coding DNA: TGCAGTGCTGGACTAGGACTAGCGGGAGTTCGCAATGAGCAGTTCTTC. Translating gives CSAGLGLAGVRNEQFF. This chain connects TRBV20-1 to TRBJ2-1; 13 bases fit TRBD2. The CDR3 runs to 16 residues. The ends lost 5 bases at V and 6 bases at J; junction bases unmatched: 10. Germline lookup yields CDR1 DFQATT and CDR2 SNEGSKA (reference sequence).

This clonotype was counted ten times or more. This rearrangement joins TRBV2 to TRBJ2-2, with D possibly TRBD1 on 6 matching bases. Germline V gives CDR1 SNHLY, CDR2 FYNNEI. There are 12 residues in the CDR3. V lost 6 bases to trimming and J lost 7 bases, with 9 bases between them. Written as DNA, the CDR3 is TGTGCCAGCAGGAAAGGGGGCGGGGAGCTGTTTTTT. Translating it yields CASRKGGGELFF.

This clonotype was detected ten times or more. The V call is TRBV2, the J call TRBJ2-5; tentatively, D is TRBD1 (6 bases). There are 15 residues in the CDR3. V lost 7 bases to trimming and J lost 2 bases, with 17 bases between them. Per germline, CDR1 SNHLY and CDR2 FYNNEI. Here the CDR3 reads CASTAQGQEQETQYF. The CDR3 coding sequence is TGTGCCAGCACCGCACAGGGTCAAGAACAAGAGACCCAGTACTTC. Variable domain in full (rest from reference TRBV2 and TRBJ2-5): EPEVTQTPSHQVTQMGQEVILRCVPISNHLYFYWYRQILGQKVEFLVSFYNNEISEKSEIFDDQFSVERPDGSNFTLKIRSTKLEDSAMYFCASTAQGQEQETQYFGPGTRLLVL.

The chain carries TRBV30 and TRBJ1-6; 10 bases match TRBD1. This CDR3 has 15 amino acids. The ends lost 1 base at V and 7 bases at J; junction bases unmatched: 4. From germline, CDR1 is GTSNPN and CDR2 SVGIG (reference sequence). As DNA, the CDR3 is TGTGCCTGGAGTGGGGGACAGGGGTCGAATTCACCCCTCCACTTT. It codes for CAWSGGQGSNSPLHF.

This clonotype has only a few counts. The chain recombines TRBV3-1 with TRBJ2-5; TRBD2 matches 14 bases. The CDR3 length is 19 residues. V dropped 4 bases and J dropped 1; count of bases not matched to a gene: 11. Germline CDR1 is LGHDT and CDR2 is YNNKEL (reference sequence). The CDR3 region is CASSPRSGLAGVFQETQYF. CDR3 sequence (DNA): TGTGCCAGCAGCCCTAGGTCGGGACTAGCGGGAGTGTTCCAAGAGACCCAGTACTTC.